This TCR beta chain derives from a study of blood T cells in healthy people across ages. Study-level findings and limits: TCR beta diversity, measured per million T cells, fell in a roughly linear way with age.

The V gene's germline CDR1 is LGHNA and CDR2 YNFKEQ. The CDR3 extends over 16 amino acids. Trimming removed 0 bases from V and 5 bases from J, with 16 bases in between. Peripheral blood from each donor was collected in a volume of about 10 milliliters. Using a J-beta primer mix together with a sample-barcoded 5' primer, a second PCR was run for roughly 6 to 12 cycles. TCRdb re-called the 5' RACE reads with MiXCR, one entry per CDR3 protein. This table holds approximately 900,000 distinct CDR3 sequences, roughly 52% found once. Of note for this clonotype: What it binds is unknown.

The material sequenced was blood. The clonotype originates from a young man in good health. V and J are TRBV4-2 and TRBJ1-1; D gene unclear. The DNA for the CDR3 is TGTGCCAGCAGCCAAGACATCCTCCCCCCTCGAACTGAAGCTTTCTTT. As protein: CASSQDILPPRTEAFF.